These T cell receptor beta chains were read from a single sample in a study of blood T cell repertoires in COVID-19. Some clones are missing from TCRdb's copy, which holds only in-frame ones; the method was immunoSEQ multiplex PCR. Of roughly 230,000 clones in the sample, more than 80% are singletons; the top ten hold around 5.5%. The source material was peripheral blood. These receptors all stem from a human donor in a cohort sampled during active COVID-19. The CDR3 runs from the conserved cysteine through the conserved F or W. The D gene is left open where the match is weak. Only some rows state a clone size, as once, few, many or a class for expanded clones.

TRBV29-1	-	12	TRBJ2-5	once	TGCAGCGTTGGAGGGGGGGAAGAGACCCAGTACTTC	CSVGGGEETQYF
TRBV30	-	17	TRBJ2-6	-	TGTGCCTGGAGTCCCCTGGACTATGCCTCTGGGGCCAACGTCCTGACTTTC	CAWSPLDYASGANVLTF
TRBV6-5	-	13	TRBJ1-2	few	TGTGCCAGCAGTTATTCCGACAGGAGGGGCTACACCTTC	CASSYSDRRGYTF
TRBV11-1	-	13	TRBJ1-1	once	TGTGCCAGCAGCTTAGGGGCAAACACTGAAGCTTTCTTT	CASSLGANTEAFF
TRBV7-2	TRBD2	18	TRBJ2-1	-	TGTGCCAGCAGCTTGGGACTAGCGGGAGGGAGCTCCTACAATGAGCAGTTCTTC	CASSLGLAGGSSYNEQFF
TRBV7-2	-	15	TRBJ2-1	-	TGTGCCAGCAGCCCGCGGGGTTGGGGCTACAATGAGCAGTTCTTC	CASSPRGWGYNEQFF
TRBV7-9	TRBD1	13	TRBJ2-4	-	TGTGCCAGCAGTCAACAGGGGGTAGGCATTCAGTACTTC	CASSQQGVGIQYF
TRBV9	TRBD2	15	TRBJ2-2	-	TGTGCCAGCAGCCTACTAGCGGGAGCTAGGGGGGAGCTGTTTTTT	CASSLLAGARGELFF
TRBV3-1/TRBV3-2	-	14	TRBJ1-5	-	TGTGCCAGCAGCCAAGGAGGAGGGCGGCAGCCCCAGCATTTT	CASSQGGGRQPQHF
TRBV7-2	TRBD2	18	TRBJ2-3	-	TGTGCCAGCAGCTTAGCGTCTAGGGCTAGCGGTAGCACAGATACGCAGTATTTT	CASSLASRASGSTDTQYF
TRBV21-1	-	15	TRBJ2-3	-	TGTGCCAGCAGCAAATTTAAGCGGGAGGCAGATACGCAGTATTTT	CASSKFKREADTQYF
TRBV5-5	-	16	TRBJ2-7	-	TGTGCCAGGAAAGACGTGAGGAGACAGAGCTGGAGCGAGCAGTACTTC	CARKDVRRQSWSEQYF
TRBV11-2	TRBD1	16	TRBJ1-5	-	TGTGCCAGCAGCTTAGGGGTGGCACAGGGGCATCAGCCCCAGCATTTT	CASSLGVAQGHQPQHF
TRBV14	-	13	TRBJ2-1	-	TGTGCCAGCAGCCCCCGGGAAACCCGCAGAGAGTTCTTC	CASSPRETRREFF
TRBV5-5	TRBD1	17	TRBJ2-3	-	TGTGCCAGCAGCTTGGTAGGGGACAGGTGGAGCACAGATACGCAGTATTTT	CASSLVGDRWSTDTQYF
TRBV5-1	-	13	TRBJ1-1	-	TGCGCCAGCAGCTTGGCCGGGGGGAGTGAAGCTTTCTTT	CASSLAGGSEAFF
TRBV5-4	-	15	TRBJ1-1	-	TGTGCCAGCAGCCAAGGACAGAGGGCCAACACTGAAGCTTTCTTT	CASSQGQRANTEAFF
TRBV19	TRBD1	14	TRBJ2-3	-	TGTGCCAGTAGTACCGGGACAGGGGCAGATACGCAGTATTTT	CASSTGTGADTQYF
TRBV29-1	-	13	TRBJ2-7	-	TGCAGCGCCGGAGGGACGACGCTGGGCGAGCAGTACTTC	CSAGGTTLGEQYF
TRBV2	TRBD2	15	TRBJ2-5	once	TGTGCCAGCAGAACCCTAGCGGGGGGGCAAGAGACCCAGTACTTC	CASRTLAGGQETQYF